This T cell receptor (beta chain) was recovered during a study of a mutant IDH1 vaccine in newly diagnosed glioma (dated by TCRdb to the early 2020s). About the investigation overall: In the chemotherapy-containing groups, vaccination started alongside temozolomide cycles, whereas in patients who had radiotherapy alone it started 4-6 weeks after radiotherapy. Peripheral blood was collected at six visits: V03 (baseline), V05, V07, V10, V12 and V13. Visit V12 was the week-35 safety follow-up and visit V13 was the week-47 end of study. Longitudinal TCRB deep sequencing was performed for about two dozen treated patients wherever samples were available for exploratory analyses. Of the roughly 32 treated patients, roughly 60% were male and approximately 38% were female, and a mean age of 40.4 years was recorded. Before enrollment, patients had received standard therapy of radiotherapy alone, temozolomide alone, or radiochemotherapy with temozolomide; most received the combination.

The protocol used for the library was the immunoSEQ multiplex PCR assay. Rearranged TCR beta chain sequences were amplified using the hsTCRB Kit according to the manufacturer's protocol. An Illumina MiSeq was used to sequence the TCRB libraries. The paper's processing steps were these. The proprietary platform of the kit vendor was used for demultiplexing, trimming and gene mapping. As stored in TCRdb, this immuneACCESS dataset retains in-frame rearrangements with V and J assigned. A fraction of the clones does not appear; measured against another copy, unresolved V genes explain less than half of the discrepancy, and the remainder lacks a known reason. V, J and clone size derive from that table, while D and trimming were established from the DNA sequence. The sample includes about 33,000 clones, with roughly 85% observed a single time. The ten largest make up less than 8.5% of the sample. What the time point label conveys for this sample: week 35, safety follow-up. Every vaccine dose consisted of 300 ug of a 20-mer mutant IDH1 peptide in Montanide, administered subcutaneously together with topical imiquimod. Eight vaccinations were administered to patients in weeks 1, 3, 5, 7, 11, 15, 19 and 23, corresponding to visits V03 through V10. Newly diagnosed WHO grade 3 or 4 IDH1-mutant astrocytomas showing loss of nuclear ATRX were present in the donors. The samples were drawn from NOA16, a multicentre, single-arm, open-label phase I trial in Germany that tested a mutant IDH1 peptide vaccine in humans for the first time. Genomic DNA for TCRB sequencing was isolated from EDTA blood with the DNeasy Blood and Tissue Kit.

In the case of this clone: Its antigen is not yet known. No qualities accompany the bases; no much larger clone lies one base away.

The cysteine opens and the phenylalanine closes a CDR3 of 16 amino acids. Only CDR3 DNA remains: 48 bases, in frame from the first base. CDR1 SNHLY and CDR2 FYNNEI are derived from the germline V gene. V and J are truncated by 9 bases and 5 bases respectively, leaving an intervening sequence of 25 bases. Study-wide conclusions, independent of this receptor: The authors stated that sample limitations prevented analyses of patient blood samples from being reproduced. Pseudoprogression appeared unrelated to alterations in the top peripheral T cell clonotypes detected by TCRB sequencing. PBMC samples for TCRB deep sequencing were selected based on availability. Across multiple MHC alleles, vaccine-induced immune responses were seen in about 93% of patients.

This specimen consisted of PBMCs, obtained from a glioma patient whose treatment included an IDH1 peptide vaccine. The origin of this receptor is a woman aged 18-29 years with glioma. Here the chain combines TRBV2 and TRBJ1-2; TRBD1 could be the D gene, as 5 bases match. Read as DNA, the sequence is TGTGCCAGTAAGCCTGACGCGGGGCACTCGCGATATGGCTACACCTTC. Translated, it gives CASKPDAGHSRYGYTF.